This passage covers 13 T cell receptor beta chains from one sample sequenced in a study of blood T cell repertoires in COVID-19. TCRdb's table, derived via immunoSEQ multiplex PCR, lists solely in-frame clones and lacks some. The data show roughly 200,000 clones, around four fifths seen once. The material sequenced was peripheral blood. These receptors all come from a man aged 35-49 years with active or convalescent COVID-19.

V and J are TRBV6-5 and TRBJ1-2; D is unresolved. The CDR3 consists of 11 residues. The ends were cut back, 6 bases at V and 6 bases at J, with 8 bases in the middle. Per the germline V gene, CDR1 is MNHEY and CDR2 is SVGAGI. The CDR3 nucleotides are TGTGCCAGCAGCCCCTGGCATGGCTACACCTTC. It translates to CASSPWHGYTF.

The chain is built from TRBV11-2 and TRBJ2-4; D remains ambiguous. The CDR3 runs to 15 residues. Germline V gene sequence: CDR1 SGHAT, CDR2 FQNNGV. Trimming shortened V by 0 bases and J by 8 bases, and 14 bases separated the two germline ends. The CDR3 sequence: CASSLDTSPGHIQYF. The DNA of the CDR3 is TGTGCCAGCAGCTTAGATACTTCCCCAGGTCACATTCAGTACTTC.

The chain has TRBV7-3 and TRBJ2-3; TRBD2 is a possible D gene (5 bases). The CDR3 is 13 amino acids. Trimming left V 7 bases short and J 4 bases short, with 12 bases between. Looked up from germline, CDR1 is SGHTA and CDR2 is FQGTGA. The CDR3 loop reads CASKRPGADTQYF. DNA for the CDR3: TGTGCCAGCAAGCGGCCGGGCGCAGATACGCAGTATTTT.

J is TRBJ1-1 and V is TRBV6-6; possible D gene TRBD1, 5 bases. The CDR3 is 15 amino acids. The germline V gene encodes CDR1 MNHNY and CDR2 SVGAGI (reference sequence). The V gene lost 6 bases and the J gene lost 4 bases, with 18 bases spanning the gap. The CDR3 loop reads CASRAWDSMGTEAFF. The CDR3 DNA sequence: TGTGCCAGCAGGGCCTGGGACTCAATGGGCACTGAAGCTTTCTTT.

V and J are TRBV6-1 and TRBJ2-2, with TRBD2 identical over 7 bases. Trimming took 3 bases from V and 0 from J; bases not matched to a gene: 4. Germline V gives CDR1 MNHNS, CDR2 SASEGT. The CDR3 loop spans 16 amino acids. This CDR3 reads CASSDPSGSNTGELFF. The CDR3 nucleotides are TGTGCCAGCAGTGACCCTAGCGGTTCGAACACCGGGGAGCTGTTTTTT.

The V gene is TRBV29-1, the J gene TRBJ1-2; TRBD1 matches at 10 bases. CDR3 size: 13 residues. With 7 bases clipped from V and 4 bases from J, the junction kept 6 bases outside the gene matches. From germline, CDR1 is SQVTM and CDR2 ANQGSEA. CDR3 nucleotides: TGCAGCGACCGGGACAGGGGTGGCTATGGCTACACCTTC. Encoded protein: CSDRDRGGYGYTF.

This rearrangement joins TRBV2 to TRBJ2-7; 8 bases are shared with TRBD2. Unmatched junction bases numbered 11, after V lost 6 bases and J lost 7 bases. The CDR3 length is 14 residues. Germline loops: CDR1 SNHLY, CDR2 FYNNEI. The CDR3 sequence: CASRGAGGPSEQYF. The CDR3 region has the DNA TGTGCCAGCAGAGGGGCGGGAGGTCCCTCTGAGCAGTACTTC.

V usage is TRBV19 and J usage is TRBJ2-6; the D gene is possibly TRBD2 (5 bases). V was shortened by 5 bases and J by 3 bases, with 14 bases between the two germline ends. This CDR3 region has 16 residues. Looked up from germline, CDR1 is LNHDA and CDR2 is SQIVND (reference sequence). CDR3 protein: CASSSSGGGGANVLTF. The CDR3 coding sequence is TGTGCCAGTAGTTCCAGTGGCGGAGGTGGGGCCAACGTCCTGACTTTC.

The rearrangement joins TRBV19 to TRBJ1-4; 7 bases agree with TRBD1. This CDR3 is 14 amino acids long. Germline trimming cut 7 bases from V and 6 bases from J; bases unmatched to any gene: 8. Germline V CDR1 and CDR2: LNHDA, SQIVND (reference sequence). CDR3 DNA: TGTGCCAGTACCCCACAGGGGATAGATGAAAAACTGTTTTTT. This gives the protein CASTPQGIDEKLFF.

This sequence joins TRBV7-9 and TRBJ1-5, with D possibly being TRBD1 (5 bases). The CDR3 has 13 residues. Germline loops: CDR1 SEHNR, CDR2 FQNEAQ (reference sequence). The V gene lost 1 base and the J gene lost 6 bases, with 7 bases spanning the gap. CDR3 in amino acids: CASSLDRGQPQHF. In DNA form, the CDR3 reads TGTGCCAGCAGCTTAGATAGGGGTCAGCCCCAGCATTTT.

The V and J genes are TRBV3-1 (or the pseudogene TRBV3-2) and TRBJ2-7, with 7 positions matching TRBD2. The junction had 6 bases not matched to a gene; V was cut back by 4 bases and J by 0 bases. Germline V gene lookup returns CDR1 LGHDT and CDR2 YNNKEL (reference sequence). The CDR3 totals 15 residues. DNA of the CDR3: TGTGCCAGCAGCCCAGGACTAGGGGTCTCCTACGAGCAGTACTTC. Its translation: CASSPGLGVSYEQYF.

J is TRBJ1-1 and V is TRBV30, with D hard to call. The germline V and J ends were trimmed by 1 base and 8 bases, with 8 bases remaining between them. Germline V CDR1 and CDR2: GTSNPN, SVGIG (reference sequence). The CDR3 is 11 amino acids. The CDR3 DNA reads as TGTGCCTGGAGTGCGGGAGGGGAAGCTTTCTTT. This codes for CAWSAGGEAFF.

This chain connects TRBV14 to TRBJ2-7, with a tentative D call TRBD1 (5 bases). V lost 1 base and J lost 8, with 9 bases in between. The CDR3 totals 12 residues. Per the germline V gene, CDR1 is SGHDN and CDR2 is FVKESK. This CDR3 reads CASSQGQGKQYF. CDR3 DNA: TGTGCCAGCAGCCAAGGGCAGGGCAAGCAGTACTTC.